The TCR beta chain under discussion was sequenced for a study of OX40 agonist ivuxolimab in advanced cancers. General study points: Antigen specificity of clonally expanded peripheral T cells was not established.

Trimming cost V 0 bases and J 4 bases, with 7 bases left between them. The CDR3 loop spans 14 amino acids. Germline CDR1 and CDR2: MNHNY and SVGAGI (reference sequence). Clones were read by immunoSEQ multiplex PCR, and TCRdb kept only the in-frame ones, dropping some. The table shows about 82,000 clones, with 85% to 90% occurring only once. This clone has more than one count but fewer than ten. Its antigen is as yet unknown. V usage is TRBV6-6 and J usage is TRBJ1-5, with a weak D call TRBD1 (6 bases). This material consisted of CD4+ or CD8+ T cells sorted from blood, taken in a trial of the OX40 agonist ivuxolimab. This sequence was found in an adult with an advanced solid tumor such as melanoma, head and neck, liver or kidney cancer. CDR3 region: CASSYSTGNQPQHF. The CDR3 nucleotides are TGTGCCAGCAGTTACTCGACAGGTAATCAGCCCCAGCATTTT.